This T cell receptor (beta chain) was recovered during a study of control samples from healthy donors and cancer patients. This table comes from immunoSEQ multiplex PCR, and its TCRdb copy is limited to in-frame clones, with some not included. This table has about 20,000 clones, around four fifths appearing once. In germline, CDR1 is SGHDT, CDR2 YYEEEE. The CDR3 has 15 residues. V dropped 2 bases and J dropped 0 bases, with 9 bases sitting between them. V gene TRBV5-6 combines with J gene TRBJ1-3; D gene unclear. Sequenced sample: PBMCs. The receptor was isolated from a woman aged 70-85 years with lung cancer. CDR3: CASSLRRFSGNTIYF. The CDR3, as DNA: TGTGCCAGCAGCTTAAGAAGGTTCTCTGGAAACACCATATATTTT. Full variable domain (rest looked up from reference TRBV5-6 and TRBJ1-3): DAGVTQSPTHLIKTRGQQVTLRCSPKSGHDTVSWYQQALGQGPQFIFQYYEEEERQRGNFPDRFSGHQFPNYSSELNVNALLLGDSALYLCASSLRRFSGNTIYFGEGSWLTVV.